The next 18 T cell receptor beta chains were all read from a single sample in a study of blood T cell repertoires in COVID-19. Produced via immunoSEQ multiplex PCR; TCRdb's table is partial and in-frame only. The sample lists about 250,000 clones, roughly 85% occurring once. Input material: PBMCs or T cells enriched from blood (not recorded which). The receptors here all came from a woman aged 45-59 years with acute COVID-19.

The chain recombines TRBV18 with TRBJ1-5; 7 nucleotides align to TRBD1. V lost 4 bases, J lost 0 bases, and 3 bases stayed unmatched. The CDR3 consists of 15 residues. Per the germline V gene, CDR1 is KGHSH and CDR2 is LQKENI. The CDR3 region is CASSRDSNSNQPQHF. CDR3 sequence (DNA): TGTGCCAGCTCACGGGACAGTAATAGCAATCAGCCCCAGCATTTT.

The chain carries TRBV7-2 and TRBJ2-4; 8 bases are a match to TRBD1. Germline V gives CDR1 SGHTA, CDR2 FQGNSA. V gave up 5 bases and J gave up 8 bases; unmatched junction bases: 8. The CDR3 loop spans 14 amino acids. CDR3 protein: CASSARTGNDIQYF. CDR3 nucleotides: TGTGCCAGCAGCGCCAGGACAGGGAATGACATTCAGTACTTC.

The V gene is TRBV6-2 or TRBV6-3, the J gene TRBJ2-7; 11 bases match TRBD1. V lost 2 bases, J lost 3 bases, and 3 bases stayed unmatched. The CDR3 spans 15 residues. Germline CDR1 MNHEY, CDR2 SVGEGT. The CDR3 spells CASSYKGTGGYEQYF. Here the CDR3 DNA reads TGTGCCAGCAGTTACAAAGGGACAGGGGGCTACGAGCAGTACTTC.

This sequence joins TRBV18 and TRBJ2-3; D may be TRBD1 (6 bases). The ends were cut back, 3 bases at V and 2 bases at J, with 12 bases in the middle. The CDR3 consists of 15 residues. CDR1 and CDR2 from the germline V gene are KGHSH and LQKENI. The CDR3: CASSPSRGVTDTQYF. Written as DNA, the CDR3 is TGTGCCAGCTCACCCAGCAGGGGAGTCACAGATACGCAGTATTTT.

The chain carries TRBV5-6 and TRBJ2-3, with TRBD2 matching 7 bases. In germline, CDR1 is SGHDT, CDR2 YYEEEE. With 4 bases clipped from V and 4 bases from J, the junction kept 12 bases outside the gene matches. The CDR3 extends over 16 amino acids. DNA of the CDR3: TGTGCCAGCAGCCCACCAAGCGGGGATTCCGCAGATACGCAGTATTTT. Protein product: CASSPPSGDSADTQYF. Using reference TRBV5-6 and TRBJ2-3 for the parts outside the CDR3, the full variable domain is DAGVTQSPTHLIKTRGQQVTLRCSPKSGHDTVSWYQQALGQGPQFIFQYYEEEERQRGNFPDRFSGHQFPNYSSELNVNALLLGDSALYLCASSPPSGDSADTQYFGPGTRLTVL.

This chain joins TRBV7-9 and TRBJ2-1; D remains ambiguous. V lost 5 bases and J lost 10, with 9 bases in between. The CDR3 runs to 11 residues. Germline values: CDR1 SEHNR, CDR2 FQNEAQ (reference sequence). The CDR3 region is CASSPDSEQFF. The DNA of the CDR3 is TGTGCCAGCAGCCCCGATAGCGAGCAGTTCTTC.

The chain couples TRBV5-1 to TRBJ2-1; 10 positions match TRBD2. The CDR3 is made up of 15 amino acids. Per the germline V gene, CDR1 is SGHRS and CDR2 is YFSETQ. Trimming at V came to 0 bases and at J to 7 bases, leaving 4 bases not matched to a gene. The DNA for the CDR3 is TGCGCCAGCAGCTTGGGAGCGGGAGGGAAGAATGAGCAGTTCTTC. Translation gives CASSLGAGGKNEQFF.

The rearrangement uses TRBV7-9 and TRBJ1-6; D is unclear. Germline V CDR1 and CDR2: SEHNR, FQNEAQ (reference sequence). The CDR3 sequence is 13 residues long. V was pared by 5 bases and J by 6 bases, with 8 bases between. CDR3 residues: CASSPSRNSPLHF. Written as DNA, the CDR3 is TGTGCCAGCAGCCCCTCCCGTAATTCACCCCTCCACTTT.

The V gene is TRBV19, the J gene TRBJ1-1, with D perhaps TRBD1 (6 bases). Trimming cost V 2 bases and J 3 bases, with 7 bases left between them. Germline lookup yields CDR1 LNHDA and CDR2 SQIVND (reference sequence). The CDR3 is made up of 13 amino acids. CDR3: CASSINRDTEAFF. The CDR3 bases are TGTGCCAGTAGTATAAACAGGGACACTGAAGCTTTCTTT.

V is TRBV19 and J is TRBJ1-6; perhaps TRBD1 as D (5 bases). The length of the CDR3 is 15 residues. CDR1 is LNHDA and CDR2 is SQIVND in the germline V gene (reference sequence). Trimming removed 3 bases from V and 9 bases from J, with 15 bases in between. In DNA form, the CDR3 reads TGTGCCAGTAGTATTGCCTGGGGCGACGGTTCACCCCTCCACTTT. Its protein product is CASSIAWGDGSPLHF.

The chain has TRBV11-2 and TRBJ1-1, with a weak D call TRBD1 (5 bases). V dropped 5 bases and J dropped 11 bases, with 18 bases sitting between them. Germline V CDR1 and CDR2: SGHAT, FQNNGV. The CDR3 contains 13 residues. Here the CDR3 reads CASSPGTQGVAFF. Written as DNA, the CDR3 is TGTGCCAGCAGCCCCGGGACTCAAGGGGTGGCTTTCTTT.

The chain's CDR3 is CASSLTISSEAFF. The CDR3 DNA reads as TGTGCCAGCAGCTTAACGATTAGTTCTGAAGCTTTCTTT. V gene TRBV11-3 combines with J gene TRBJ1-1; D not resolved. The CDR3 spans 13 residues. Trimming removed 2 bases at V and 6 bases at J, with 10 bases between. Looked up from germline, CDR1 is SGHNT and CDR2 is YENEEA.

Only a few counts were recorded for this clone. This rearrangement joins TRBV5-1 to TRBJ2-7; TRBD2 matches at 13 bases. The V gene's germline CDR1 is SGHRS and CDR2 YFSETQ. The V and J ends lost 4 bases and 1 base, in that order; junction bases with no gene match: 8. CDR3 length equals 17 residues. The CDR3 coding sequence is TGCGCCAGCAGCACCGAGACTAGCGGGGGGATTTCCTACGAGCAGTACTTC. Translated, it gives CASSTETSGGISYEQYF. The full variable domain, in which reference TRBV5-1 and TRBJ2-7 provide the parts outside the CDR3, is KAGVTQTPRYLIKTRGQQVTLSCSPISGHRSVSWYQQTPGQGLQFLFEYFSETQRNKGNFPGRFSGRQFSNSRSEMNVSTLELGDSALYLCASSTETSGGISYEQYFGPGTRLTVT.

The V gene is TRBV11-2, the J gene TRBJ2-1; 11 positions match TRBD1. J was trimmed by 5 bases and V by 3 bases; bases with no gene match: 6. The CDR3 runs 16 residues. Germline V gives CDR1 SGHAT, CDR2 FQNNGV. CDR3 protein: CASSFLGDRGNNEQFF. As DNA, the CDR3 is TGTGCCAGCAGCTTTCTCGGGGACAGGGGGAACAATGAGCAGTTCTTC.

This chain connects TRBV2 to TRBJ2-3; D gene uncertain. V dropped 8 bases and J dropped 4 bases, with 13 bases sitting between them. The CDR3 consists of 13 residues. In germline, CDR1 is SNHLY, CDR2 FYNNEI. CDR3 residues: CASRSPAADTQYF. The CDR3 DNA reads as TGTGCCAGCCGTAGCCCAGCCGCAGATACGCAGTATTTT. Full variable domain (missing parts from reference TRBV2 and TRBJ2-3): EPEVTQTPSHQVTQMGQEVILRCVPISNHLYFYWYRQILGQKVEFLVSFYNNEISEKSEIFDDQFSVERPDGSNFTLKIRSTKLEDSAMYFCASRSPAADTQYFGPGTRLTVL.

The chain couples TRBV5-4 to TRBJ1-2; maybe TRBD1 (5 bases). Trimming removed 5 bases from V and 4 bases from J, with 18 bases in between. There are 15 residues in the CDR3. CDR1 is SGHNT and CDR2 is YYREEE in the germline V gene (reference sequence). CDR3 nucleotides: TGTGCCAGCAGTCTGTTTGACAGCCCCATCTATGGCTACACCTTC. The encoded protein is CASSLFDSPIYGYTF.

The CDR3 coding sequence is TGTGCCAGCAGTCCAACGGCAGGGGAGAATTCACCCCTCCACTTT. Translation: CASSPTAGENSPLHF. The chain joins TRBV27 to TRBJ1-6, with D perhaps matching TRBD1 (6 bases). The CDR3 extends over 15 amino acids. The V and J ends lost 5 bases and 7 bases respectively, with 15 bases between them. Germline CDR1 reads MNHEY; CDR2 reads SMNVEV (reference sequence).

The chain is built from TRBV30 and TRBJ1-4; no definite D call. There are 13 residues in the CDR3. Germline V gene sequence: CDR1 GTSNPN, CDR2 SVGIG (reference sequence). Trimming cost V 1 base and J 7 bases, with 10 bases left between them. The chain's CDR3 is CAWSGSASEKLFF. In DNA form, the CDR3 reads TGTGCCTGGAGTGGGAGTGCGAGTGAAAAACTGTTTTTT.